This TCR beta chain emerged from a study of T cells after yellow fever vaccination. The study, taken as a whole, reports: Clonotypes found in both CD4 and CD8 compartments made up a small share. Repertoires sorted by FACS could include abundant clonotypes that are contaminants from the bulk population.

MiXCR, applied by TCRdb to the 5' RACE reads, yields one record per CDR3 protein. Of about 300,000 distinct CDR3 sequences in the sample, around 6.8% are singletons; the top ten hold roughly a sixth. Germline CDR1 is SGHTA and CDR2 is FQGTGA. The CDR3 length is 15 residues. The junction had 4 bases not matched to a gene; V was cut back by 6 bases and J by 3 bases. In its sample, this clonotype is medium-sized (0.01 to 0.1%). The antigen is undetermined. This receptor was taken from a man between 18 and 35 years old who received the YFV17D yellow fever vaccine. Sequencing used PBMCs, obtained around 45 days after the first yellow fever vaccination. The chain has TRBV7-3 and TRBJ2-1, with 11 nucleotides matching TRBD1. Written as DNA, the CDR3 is TGTGCCAGCAGTCCCGGGACAGGGGGCTACAATGAGCAGTTCTTC. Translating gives CASSPGTGGYNEQFF.